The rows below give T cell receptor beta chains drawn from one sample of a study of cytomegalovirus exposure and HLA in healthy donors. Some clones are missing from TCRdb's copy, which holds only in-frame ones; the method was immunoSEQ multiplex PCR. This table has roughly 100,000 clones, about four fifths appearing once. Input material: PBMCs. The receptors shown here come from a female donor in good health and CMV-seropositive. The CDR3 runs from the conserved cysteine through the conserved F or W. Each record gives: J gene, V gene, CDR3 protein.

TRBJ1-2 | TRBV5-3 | CARSLARGLEGYTF
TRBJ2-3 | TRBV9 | CASSDRDRGPIDTQYF
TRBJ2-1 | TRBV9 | CASSPTSRGNNEQFF
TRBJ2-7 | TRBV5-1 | CASSHAGGGGYEQYF
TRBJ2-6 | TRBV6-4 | CASSDTNRGPTGANVLTF
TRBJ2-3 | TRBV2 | CATLTRRRQTDTQYF
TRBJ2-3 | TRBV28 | CASSQDRGFRDTQYF
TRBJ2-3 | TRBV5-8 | CASSLEQGGWDTQYF
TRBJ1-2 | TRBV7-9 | CASSLVQGQGSGYTF
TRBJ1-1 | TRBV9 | CASSVVAGLTEAFF
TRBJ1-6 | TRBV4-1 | CASSLDRSPLHF